The clone carrying this T cell receptor (beta chain) appeared a single time. Antigen specificity is unknown. Every single patient, without exception, relapsed after autologous stem cell transplantation, and brentuximab vedotin exposure varied. Relapsed/refractory classical Hodgkin lymphoma patients had complete, partial or progressive responses. The sample originates from a study of PD-1 blockade in classical Hodgkin lymphoma. Study-level results: Patients who initiated nivolumab within 1 year of ASCT were excluded. A reduction in baseline TCR diversity was reportedly seen in newly diagnosed patients relative to healthy donors. Newly diagnosed patients had diversity similar to the baseline diversity of complete responders.

Method: immunoSEQ multiplex PCR; TCRdb's copy keeps in-frame clones and lacks some. The sample holds around 46,000 clones, roughly 75% seen once. The starting material was peripheral blood mononuclear cells (PBMCs), obtained before the second cycle of nivolumab. This sequence originates from a human donor with classical Hodgkin lymphoma.

The CDR3 region has the DNA TGCGCCAGCAGCCAAGATGGCGGGTCCCAAGAGACCCAGTACTTC. As protein: CASSQDGGSQETQYF. This sequence joins TRBV4-1 and TRBJ2-5; tentatively, D is TRBD2 (5 bases). The V gene's germline CDR1 is MGHRA and CDR2 YSYEKL. Trimming removed 0 bases at V and 1 base at J, with 9 bases between. There are 15 residues in the CDR3.